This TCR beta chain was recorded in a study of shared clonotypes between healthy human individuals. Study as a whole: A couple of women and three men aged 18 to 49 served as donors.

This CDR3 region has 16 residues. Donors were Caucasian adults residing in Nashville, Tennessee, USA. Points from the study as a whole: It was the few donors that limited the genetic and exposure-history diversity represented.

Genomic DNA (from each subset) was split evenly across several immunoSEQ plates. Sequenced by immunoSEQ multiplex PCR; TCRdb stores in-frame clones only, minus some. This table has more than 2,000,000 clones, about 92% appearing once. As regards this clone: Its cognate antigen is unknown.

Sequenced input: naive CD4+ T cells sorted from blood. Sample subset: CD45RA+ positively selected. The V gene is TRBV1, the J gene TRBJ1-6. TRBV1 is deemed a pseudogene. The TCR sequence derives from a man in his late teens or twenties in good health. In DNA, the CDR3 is TGCACCAGCAGGGGCAGGCCCTCCGACTCATCGGGGACCCTCCACTTT. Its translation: CTSRGRPSDSSGTLHF.